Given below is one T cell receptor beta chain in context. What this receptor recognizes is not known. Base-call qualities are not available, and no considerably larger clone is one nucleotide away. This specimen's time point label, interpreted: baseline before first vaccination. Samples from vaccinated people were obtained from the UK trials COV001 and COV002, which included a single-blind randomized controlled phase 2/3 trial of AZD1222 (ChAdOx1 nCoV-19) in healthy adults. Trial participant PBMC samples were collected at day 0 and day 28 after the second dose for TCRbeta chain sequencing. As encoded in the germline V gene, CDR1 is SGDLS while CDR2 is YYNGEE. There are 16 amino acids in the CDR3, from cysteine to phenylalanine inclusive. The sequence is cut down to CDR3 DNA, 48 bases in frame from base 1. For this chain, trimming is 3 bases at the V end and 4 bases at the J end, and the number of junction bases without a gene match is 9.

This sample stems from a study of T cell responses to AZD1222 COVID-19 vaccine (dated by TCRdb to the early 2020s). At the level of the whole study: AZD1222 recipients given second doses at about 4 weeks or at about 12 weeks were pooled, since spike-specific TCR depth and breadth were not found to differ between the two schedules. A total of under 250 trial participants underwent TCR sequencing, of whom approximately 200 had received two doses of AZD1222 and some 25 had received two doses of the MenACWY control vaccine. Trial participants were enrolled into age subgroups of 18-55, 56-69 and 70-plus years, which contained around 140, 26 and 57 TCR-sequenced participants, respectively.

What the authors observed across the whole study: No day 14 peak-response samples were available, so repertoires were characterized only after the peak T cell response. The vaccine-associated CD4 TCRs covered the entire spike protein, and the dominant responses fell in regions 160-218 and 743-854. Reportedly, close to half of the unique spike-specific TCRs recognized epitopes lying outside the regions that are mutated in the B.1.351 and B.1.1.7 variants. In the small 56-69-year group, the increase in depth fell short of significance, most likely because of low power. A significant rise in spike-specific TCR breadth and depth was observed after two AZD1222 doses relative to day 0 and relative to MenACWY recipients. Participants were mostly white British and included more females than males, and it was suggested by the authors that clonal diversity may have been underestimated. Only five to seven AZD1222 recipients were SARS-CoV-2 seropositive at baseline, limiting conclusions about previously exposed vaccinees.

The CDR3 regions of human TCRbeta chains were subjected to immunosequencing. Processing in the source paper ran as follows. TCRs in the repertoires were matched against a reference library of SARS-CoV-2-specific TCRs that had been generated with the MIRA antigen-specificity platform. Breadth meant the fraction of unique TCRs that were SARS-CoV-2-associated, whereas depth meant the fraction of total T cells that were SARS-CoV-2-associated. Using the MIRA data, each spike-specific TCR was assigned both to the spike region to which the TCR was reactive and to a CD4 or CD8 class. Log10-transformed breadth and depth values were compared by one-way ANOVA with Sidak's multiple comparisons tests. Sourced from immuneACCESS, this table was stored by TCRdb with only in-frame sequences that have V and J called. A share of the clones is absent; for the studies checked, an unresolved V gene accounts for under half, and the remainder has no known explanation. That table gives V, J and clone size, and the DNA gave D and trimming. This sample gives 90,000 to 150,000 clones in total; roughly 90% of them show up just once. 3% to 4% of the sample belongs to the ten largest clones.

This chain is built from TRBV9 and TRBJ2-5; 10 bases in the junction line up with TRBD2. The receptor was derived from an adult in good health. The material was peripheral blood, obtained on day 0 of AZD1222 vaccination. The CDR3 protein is CASSAGPLAGAETQYF. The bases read TGTGCCAGCAGCGCGGGCCCGCTAGCGGGGGCAGAGACCCAGTACTTC.